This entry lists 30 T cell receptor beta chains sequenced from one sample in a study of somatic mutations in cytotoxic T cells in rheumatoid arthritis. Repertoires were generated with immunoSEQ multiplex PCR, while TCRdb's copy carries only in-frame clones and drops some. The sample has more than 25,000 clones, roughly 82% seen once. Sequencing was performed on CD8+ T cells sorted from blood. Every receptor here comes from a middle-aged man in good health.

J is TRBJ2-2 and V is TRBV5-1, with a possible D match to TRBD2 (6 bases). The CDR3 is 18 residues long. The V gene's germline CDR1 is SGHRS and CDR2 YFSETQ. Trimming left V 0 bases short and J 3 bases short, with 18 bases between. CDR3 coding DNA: TGCGCCAGCAGCTTGGCCCACCCCCGCGGGGAATACACCGGGGAGCTGTTTTTT. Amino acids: CASSLAHPRGEYTGELFF.

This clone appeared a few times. The CDR3 sequence is CASSSGLAGGRLSYNEQFF. Here the CDR3 DNA reads TGTGCCAGCAGTAGCGGACTAGCGGGAGGTAGACTCTCCTACAATGAGCAGTTCTTC. The V and J genes are TRBV27 and TRBJ2-1, with TRBD2 matching 14 bases. From germline, CDR1 is MNHEY and CDR2 SMNVEV (reference sequence). The CDR3 is 19 residues long. V trimming: 5 bases; J trimming: 0 bases; junction bases outside the gene matches: 9.

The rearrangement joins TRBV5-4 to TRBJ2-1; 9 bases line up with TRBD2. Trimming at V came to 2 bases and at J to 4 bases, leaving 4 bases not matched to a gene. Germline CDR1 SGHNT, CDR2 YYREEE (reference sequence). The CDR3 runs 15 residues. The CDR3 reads CASSFGLAGYNEQFF. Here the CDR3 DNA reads TGTGCCAGCAGCTTTGGGCTAGCGGGATACAATGAGCAGTTCTTC.

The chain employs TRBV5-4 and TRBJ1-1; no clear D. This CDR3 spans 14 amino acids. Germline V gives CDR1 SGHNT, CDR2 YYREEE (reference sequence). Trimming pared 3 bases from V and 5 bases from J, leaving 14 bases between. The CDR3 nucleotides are TGTGCCAGCAGCTCCCCCTTCGACGGAACTGAAGCTTTCTTT. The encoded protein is CASSSPFDGTEAFF.

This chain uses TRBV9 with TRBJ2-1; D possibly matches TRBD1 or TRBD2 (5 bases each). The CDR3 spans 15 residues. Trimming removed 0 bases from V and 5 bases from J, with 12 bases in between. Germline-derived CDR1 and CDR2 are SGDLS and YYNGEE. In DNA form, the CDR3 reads TGTGCCAGCAGCGTAGGAGGGGCAATGAACAATGAGCAGTTCTTC. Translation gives CASSVGGAMNNEQFF.

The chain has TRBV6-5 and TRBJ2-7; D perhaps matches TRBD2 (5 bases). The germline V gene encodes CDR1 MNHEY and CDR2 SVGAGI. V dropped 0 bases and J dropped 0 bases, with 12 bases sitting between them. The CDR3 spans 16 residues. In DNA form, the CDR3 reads TGTGCCAGCAGTTACTCTACTGGTGAGGGCTCCTACGAGCAGTACTTC. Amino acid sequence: CASSYSTGEGSYEQYF.

CDR3 bases: TGTGCCAGCAGTGACAGGAGGGGGACAGGGACCGAGCAGTACTTC. This translates into CASSDRRGTGTEQYF. The genes are TRBV2 and TRBJ2-7; 9 nucleotides match TRBD1. V lost 3 bases and J lost 6; bases outside the gene matches: 9. Germline loops: CDR1 SNHLY, CDR2 FYNNEI. The CDR3 has 15 residues.

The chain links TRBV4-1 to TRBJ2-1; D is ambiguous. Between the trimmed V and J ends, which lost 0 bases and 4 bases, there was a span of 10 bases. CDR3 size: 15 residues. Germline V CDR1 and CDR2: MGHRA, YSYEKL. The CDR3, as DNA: TGCGCCAGCAGCCAAGAAGTCGTGGGGTACAATGAGCAGTTCTTC. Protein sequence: CASSQEVVGYNEQFF.

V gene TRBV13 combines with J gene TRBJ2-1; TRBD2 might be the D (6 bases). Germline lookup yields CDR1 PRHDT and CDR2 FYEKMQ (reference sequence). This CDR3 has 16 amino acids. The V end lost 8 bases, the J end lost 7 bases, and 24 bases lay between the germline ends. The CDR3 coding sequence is TGTGCCAGCTGCGACTGGGAGGATGCGGCGGTGAATGAGCAGTTCTTC. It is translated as CASCDWEDAAVNEQFF.

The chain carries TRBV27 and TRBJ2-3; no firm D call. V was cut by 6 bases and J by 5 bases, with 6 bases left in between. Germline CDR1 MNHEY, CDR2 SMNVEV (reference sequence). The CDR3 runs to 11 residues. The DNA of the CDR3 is TGTGCCAGCAGCAAAAAAGATACGCAGTATTTT. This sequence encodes CASSKKDTQYF.

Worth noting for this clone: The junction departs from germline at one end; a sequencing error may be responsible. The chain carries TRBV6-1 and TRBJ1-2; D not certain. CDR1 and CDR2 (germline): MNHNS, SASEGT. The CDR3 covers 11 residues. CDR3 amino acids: CASSVNHGYTF. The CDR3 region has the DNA TGTGCCAGCAGTGTTAACCATGGCTACACCTTC.

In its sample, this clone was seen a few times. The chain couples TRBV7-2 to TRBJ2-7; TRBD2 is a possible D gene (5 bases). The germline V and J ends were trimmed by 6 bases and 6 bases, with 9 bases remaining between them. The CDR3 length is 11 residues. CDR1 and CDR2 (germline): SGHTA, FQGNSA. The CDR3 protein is CASRDRGEQYF. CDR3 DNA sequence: TGTGCCAGCAGAGACCGGGGCGAGCAGTACTTC.

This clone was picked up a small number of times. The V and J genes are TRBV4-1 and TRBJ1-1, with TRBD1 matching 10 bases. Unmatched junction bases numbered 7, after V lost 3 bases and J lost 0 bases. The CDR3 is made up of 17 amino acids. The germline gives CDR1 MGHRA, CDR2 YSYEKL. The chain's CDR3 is CASSHLTGGLMNTEAFF. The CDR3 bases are TGCGCCAGCAGCCACCTGACAGGGGGCCTAATGAACACTGAAGCTTTCTTT.

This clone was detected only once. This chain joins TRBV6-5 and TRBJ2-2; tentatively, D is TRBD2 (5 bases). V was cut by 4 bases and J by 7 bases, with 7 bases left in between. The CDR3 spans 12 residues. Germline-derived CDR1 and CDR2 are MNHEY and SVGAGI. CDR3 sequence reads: CASSLGSGELFF. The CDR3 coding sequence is TGTGCCAGCAGTTTGGGGAGCGGGGAGCTGTTTTTT.

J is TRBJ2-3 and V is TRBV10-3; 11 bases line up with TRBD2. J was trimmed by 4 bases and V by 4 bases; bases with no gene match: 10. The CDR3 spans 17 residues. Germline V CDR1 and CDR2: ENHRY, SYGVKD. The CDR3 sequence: CAISGLETSGSADTQYF. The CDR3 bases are TGTGCCATCAGTGGGCTAGAAACTAGCGGGAGCGCAGATACGCAGTATTTT.

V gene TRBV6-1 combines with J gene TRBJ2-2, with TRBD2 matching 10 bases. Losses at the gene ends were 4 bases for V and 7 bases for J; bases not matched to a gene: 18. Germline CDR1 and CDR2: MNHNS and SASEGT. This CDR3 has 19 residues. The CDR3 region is CASSATRALSGRMDGELFF. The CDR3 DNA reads TGTGCCAGCAGTGCGACCCGAGCCCTTAGCGGGAGGATGGACGGGGAGCTGTTTTTT.

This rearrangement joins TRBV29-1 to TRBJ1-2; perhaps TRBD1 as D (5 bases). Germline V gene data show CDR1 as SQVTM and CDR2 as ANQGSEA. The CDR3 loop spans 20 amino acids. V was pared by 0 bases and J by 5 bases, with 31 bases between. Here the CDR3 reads CSVEDRVVWYRRFLGYGYTF. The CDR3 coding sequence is TGCAGCGTTGAAGATAGGGTGGTGTGGTACAGGCGATTCCTGGGATATGGCTACACCTTC.

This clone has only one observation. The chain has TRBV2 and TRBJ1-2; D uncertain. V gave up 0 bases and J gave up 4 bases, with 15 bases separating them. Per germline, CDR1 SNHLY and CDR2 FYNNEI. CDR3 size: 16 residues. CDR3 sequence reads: CASSEAPGRRGYGYTF. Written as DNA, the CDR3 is TGTGCCAGCAGTGAAGCCCCCGGCAGGCGCGGCTATGGCTACACCTTC.

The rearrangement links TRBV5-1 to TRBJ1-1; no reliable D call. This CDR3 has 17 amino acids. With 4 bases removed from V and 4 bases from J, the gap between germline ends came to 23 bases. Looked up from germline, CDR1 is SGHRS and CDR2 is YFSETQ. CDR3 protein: CASSRLQGPSLSTEAFF. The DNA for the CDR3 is TGCGCCAGCAGCAGACTTCAAGGGCCTTCCCTAAGCACTGAAGCTTTCTTT.

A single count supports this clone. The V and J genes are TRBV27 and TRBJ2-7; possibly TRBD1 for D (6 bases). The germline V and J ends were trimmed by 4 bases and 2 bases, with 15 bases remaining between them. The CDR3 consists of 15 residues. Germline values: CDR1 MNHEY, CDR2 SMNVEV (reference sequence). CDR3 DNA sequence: TGTGCCAGCAGTTCCCCGGGACATCACGCCTACGAGCAGTACTTC. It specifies CASSSPGHHAYEQYF.

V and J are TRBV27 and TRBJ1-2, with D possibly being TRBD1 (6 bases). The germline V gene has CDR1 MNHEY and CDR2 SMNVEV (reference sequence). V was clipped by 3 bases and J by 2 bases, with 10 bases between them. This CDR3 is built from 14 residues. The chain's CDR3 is CASSFSGANYGYTF. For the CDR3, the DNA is TGTGCCAGCAGTTTCTCGGGGGCCAACTATGGCTACACCTTC.

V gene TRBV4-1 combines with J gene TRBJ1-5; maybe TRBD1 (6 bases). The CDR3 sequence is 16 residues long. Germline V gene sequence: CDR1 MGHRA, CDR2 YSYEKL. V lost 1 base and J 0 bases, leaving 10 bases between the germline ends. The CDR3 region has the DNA TGCGCCAGCAGCCAAGGGACAGATCATAGCAATCAGCCCCAGCATTTT. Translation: CASSQGTDHSNQPQHF.

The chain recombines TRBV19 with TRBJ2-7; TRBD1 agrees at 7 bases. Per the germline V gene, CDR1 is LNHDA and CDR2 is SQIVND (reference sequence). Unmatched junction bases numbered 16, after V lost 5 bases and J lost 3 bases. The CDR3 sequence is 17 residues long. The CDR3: CASSFQSGQAKLYEQYF. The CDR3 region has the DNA TGTGCCAGTAGTTTCCAGTCCGGACAGGCAAAACTCTACGAGCAGTACTTC.

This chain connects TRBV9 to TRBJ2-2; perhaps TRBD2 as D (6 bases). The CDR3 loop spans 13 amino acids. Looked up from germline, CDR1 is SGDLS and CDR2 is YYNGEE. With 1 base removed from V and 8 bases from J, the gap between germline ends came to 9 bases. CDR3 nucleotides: TGTGCCAGCAGCGTATCGGGGAGGGGGGAGCTGTTTTTT. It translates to CASSVSGRGELFF.

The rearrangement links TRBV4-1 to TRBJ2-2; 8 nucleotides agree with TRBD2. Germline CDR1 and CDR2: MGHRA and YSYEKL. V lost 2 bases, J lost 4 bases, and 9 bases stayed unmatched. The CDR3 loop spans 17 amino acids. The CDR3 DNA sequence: TGCGCCAGCAGCCAAAGACCTCGGGAGGGCTCCACCGGGGAGCTGTTTTTT. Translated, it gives CASSQRPREGSTGELFF.

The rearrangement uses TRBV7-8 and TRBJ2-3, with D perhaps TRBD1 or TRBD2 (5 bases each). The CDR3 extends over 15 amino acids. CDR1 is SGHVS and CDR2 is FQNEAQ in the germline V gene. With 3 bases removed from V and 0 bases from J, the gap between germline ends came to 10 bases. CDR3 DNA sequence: TGTGCCAGCAGCTTTCTAGAGGGGAGCACAGATACGCAGTATTTT. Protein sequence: CASSFLEGSTDTQYF.

The CDR3 protein is CASSVGPSNTGELFF. In nucleotides, the CDR3 is TGTGCCAGCAGCGTAGGGCCGTCGAACACCGGGGAGCTGTTTTTT. This chain connects TRBV9 to TRBJ2-2; no reliable D call. The CDR3 spans 15 residues. V lost 0 bases, J lost 0 bases, and 6 bases lay in between. The V gene's germline CDR1 is SGDLS and CDR2 YYNGEE.

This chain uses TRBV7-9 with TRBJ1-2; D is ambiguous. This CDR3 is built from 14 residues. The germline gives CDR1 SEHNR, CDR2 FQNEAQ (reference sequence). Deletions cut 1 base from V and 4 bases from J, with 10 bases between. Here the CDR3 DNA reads TGTGCCAGCAGCTTAGTGGGTGTCCCCTATGGCTACACCTTC. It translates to CASSLVGVPYGYTF.

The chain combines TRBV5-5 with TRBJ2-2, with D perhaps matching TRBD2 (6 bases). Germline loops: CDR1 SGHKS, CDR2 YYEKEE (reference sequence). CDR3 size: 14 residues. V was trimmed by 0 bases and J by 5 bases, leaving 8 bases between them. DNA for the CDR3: TGTGCCAGCAGCTTGGACGGACTAACCGGGGAGCTGTTTTTT. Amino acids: CASSLDGLTGELFF.

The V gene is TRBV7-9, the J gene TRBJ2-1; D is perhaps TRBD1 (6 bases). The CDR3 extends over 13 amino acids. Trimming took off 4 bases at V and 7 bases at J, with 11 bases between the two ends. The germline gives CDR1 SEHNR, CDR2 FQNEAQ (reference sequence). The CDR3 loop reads CASSSGTKNEQFF. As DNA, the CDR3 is TGTGCCAGCAGCTCCGGGACAAAAAATGAGCAGTTCTTC.